Following are 30 T cell receptor beta chains from one sample sequenced in a study of identical twins. TCRdb ran MiXCR on the 5' RACE reads and lists one entry per CDR3 protein. The profile shows approximately 1.8 million distinct CDR3 sequences, 32% of them singletons. Sequenced: cord blood. Every receptor here comes from a newborn girl in good health.

The CDR3 DNA follows: TGTGCCAGCAGCTTGCGGTCCACAGGCAATCAGCCCCAGCATTTT. As protein: CASSLRSTGNQPQHF. This chain joins TRBV5-6 and TRBJ1-5; D gene unclear. The germline CDR1 and CDR2 sequences are SGHDT and YYEEEE. V shed 1 base and J shed 2 bases, with 10 bases lying between them. This CDR3 region has 15 residues.

This clonotype turned up a few times. The rearrangement joins TRBV12-3 or TRBV12-4 to TRBJ1-6; D gene uncertain. The CDR3 covers 13 residues. The germline V and J ends were trimmed by 3 bases and 11 bases, with 11 bases remaining between them. The CDR3 nucleotides read TGTGCCAGCAGTTTTGGAAGGGAGACACCCCTCCACTTT. Its protein product is CASSFGRETPLHF.

This clonotype occurred a few times. The V and J genes are TRBV12-3 or TRBV12-4 and TRBJ2-1; D is possibly TRBD1 or TRBD2 (5 bases each). The ends were cut back, 6 bases at V and 5 bases at J, with 14 bases in the middle. The CDR3 runs to 14 residues. CDR3 protein: CASSRDGADNEQFF. The CDR3 nucleotides are TGTGCCAGCAGCCGGGACGGGGCTGACAATGAGCAGTTCTTC.

This clonotype appeared a few times. The V call is TRBV29-1, the J call TRBJ1-1; tentatively, D is TRBD1 (5 bases). Germline CDR1 and CDR2: SQVTM and ANQGSEA. The CDR3 spans 12 residues. V was shortened by 5 bases and J by 4 bases, with 11 bases between the two germline ends. The CDR3 protein is CSVFRGVTEAFF. In DNA, the CDR3 is TGCAGCGTTTTCCGAGGGGTCACTGAAGCTTTCTTT.

The sample holds a few counts of this clonotype. DNA for the CDR3: TGTGCCAGCAGCTTTACGAGGACTGAAGCTTTCTTT. Protein: CASSFTRTEAFF. V usage is TRBV7-9 and J usage is TRBJ1-1, with D unclear. Germline-derived CDR1 and CDR2 are SEHNR and FQNEAQ (reference sequence). The V end was cut by 3 bases, the J end by 5 bases, with 7 bases between. The CDR3 covers 12 residues.

A few counts support this clonotype. The chain links TRBV28 to TRBJ2-3; 7 bases are shared with TRBD1. V was pared by 4 bases and J by 5 bases, with 9 bases of the junction left unmatched. Per the germline V gene, CDR1 is MDHEN and CDR2 is SYDVKM. The CDR3 is made up of 15 amino acids. In nucleotides, the CDR3 is TGTGCCAGCAGTTCCCCCCAGGGGGTCATAGATACGCAGTATTTT. It translates to CASSSPQGVIDTQYF.

J is TRBJ2-5 and V is TRBV7-9; 8 bases are a match to TRBD2. Germline CDR1 reads SEHNR; CDR2 reads FQNEAQ (reference sequence). CDR3 length: 15 residues. V trimming: 10 bases; J trimming: 11 bases; junction bases outside the gene matches: 21. The chain's CDR3 is CATTTGTRPYNEQYF. CDR3 bases: TGTGCCACCACAACCGGGACTAGACCCTACAATGAGCAGTACTTC.

This clonotype was seen many times. The gene calls are TRBV29-1 and TRBJ2-3; D call uncertain. V shed 4 bases and J shed 5 bases, with 4 bases lying between them. The CDR3 sequence is 10 residues long. From germline, CDR1 is SQVTM and CDR2 ANQGSEA. The CDR3 region has the DNA TGCAGCGTTGCTGTAGATACGCAGTATTTT. This encodes CSVAVDTQYF.

V and J are TRBV18 and TRBJ1-1, with TRBD1 as a possible D gene (6 bases). The CDR3 has 13 residues. CDR1 and CDR2 from the germline V gene are KGHSH and LQKENI. V was cut by 5 bases and J by 5 bases, with 12 bases left in between. The CDR3 DNA reads TGTGCCAGCTCAAGCGGGGGGCAGACTGAAGCTTTCTTT. As protein: CASSSGGQTEAFF.

There are a few counts of this clonotype. V usage is TRBV12-3 or TRBV12-4 and J usage is TRBJ1-6; the D is unclear. Trimming shortened V by 6 bases and J by 8 bases, and 11 bases separated the two germline ends. The CDR3 spans 13 residues. The DNA for the CDR3 is TGTGCCAGCAGACCGACCATAGATTCACCCCTCCACTTT. Translation: CASRPTIDSPLHF.

This clonotype was recorded only once. The V and J genes are TRBV6-6 and TRBJ2-2; 7 nucleotides match TRBD2. V lost 11 bases, J lost 2 bases, and 8 bases stayed unmatched. Germline V gene lookup returns CDR1 MNHNY and CDR2 SVGAGI (reference sequence). The CDR3 is 14 amino acids. The CDR3 DNA reads TGTGCCGGCATTAGGGACTACAACACCGGGGAGCTGTTTTTT. Translated, it gives CAGIRDYNTGELFF.

This clonotype was observed a few times. V gene TRBV27 combines with J gene TRBJ2-2; no clear D. This CDR3 is 14 amino acids long. Looked up from germline, CDR1 is MNHEY and CDR2 is SMNVEV (reference sequence). Trimming removed 8 bases from V and 6 bases from J, with 16 bases in between. CDR3 loop: CASGEQDRAGELFF. The CDR3 DNA reads TGTGCCAGCGGTGAGCAAGATCGGGCCGGGGAGCTGTTTTTT.

This clonotype appeared a few times. V usage is TRBV11-2 and J usage is TRBJ2-1; 8 bases line up with TRBD2. This CDR3 region has 16 residues. CDR1 is SGHAT, CDR2 FQNNGV, per germline. The J segment lost 5 bases and the V segment lost 5 bases, leaving 11 bases of the junction unmatched. The CDR3, as DNA: TGTGCCAGCAGCGCTTCCGGGACTAGTAGGCACAATGAGCAGTTCTTC. Translation gives CASSASGTSRHNEQFF.

The V call is TRBV12-3 or TRBV12-4, the J call TRBJ2-7, with 12 bases fitting TRBD2. V lost 5 bases, J lost 3 bases, and 23 bases stayed unmatched. The CDR3 consists of 21 residues. DNA of the CDR3: TGTGCCAGCAGTGGAAGTCGGCAGATTATGACTAGCGGGAGCAACTACTACGAGCAGTACTTC. Translation: CASSGSRQIMTSGSNYYEQYF.

The gene calls are TRBV7-2 and TRBJ1-2, with D hard to call. Germline values: CDR1 SGHTA, CDR2 FQGNSA. This CDR3 spans 15 amino acids. Trimming pared 0 bases from V and 5 bases from J, leaving 13 bases between. This chain's CDR3 is CASSLAGFGGYGYTF. The DNA of the CDR3 is TGTGCCAGCAGCTTAGCGGGGTTCGGAGGGTATGGCTACACCTTC. Full variable domain (remainder filled in from reference TRBV7-2 and TRBJ1-2): GAGVSQSPSNKVTEKGKDVELRCDPISGHTALYWYRQSLGQGLEFLIYFQGNSAPDKSGLPSDRFSAERTGGSVSTLTIQRTQQEDSAVYLCASSLAGFGGYGYTFGSGTRLTVV.

The V call is TRBV6-6, the J call TRBJ2-3; 7 bases line up with TRBD1. Trimming took 4 bases from V and 2 from J; bases not matched to a gene: 12. This CDR3 has 17 amino acids. Germline lookup yields CDR1 MNHNY and CDR2 SVGAGI (reference sequence). The CDR3 DNA reads TGTGCCAGCAGTTGGAGACAGGGCGTCACCTACACAGATACGCAGTATTTT. Translating gives CASSWRQGVTYTDTQYF.

The rearrangement uses TRBV20-1 and TRBJ2-5; 9 bases match TRBD2. Trimming took 2 bases from V and 14 from J; bases not matched to a gene: 12. Per the germline V gene, CDR1 is DFQATT and CDR2 is SNEGSKA (reference sequence). This CDR3 is 13 amino acids long. In DNA, the CDR3 is TGCAGTGCTAGACCCGGGACTAGCCCTACTTATTACTTC. This translates into CSARPGTSPTYYF.

This clonotype has just a few counts. The CDR3 DNA reads TGTGCCAGCAGTGCCGTGCGATATACGCAGTATTTT. It codes for CASSAVRYTQYF. The rearrangement joins TRBV2 to TRBJ2-3, with no clear D. CDR3 length: 12 residues. Per germline, CDR1 SNHLY and CDR2 FYNNEI. V was cut by 4 bases and J by 7 bases, with 9 bases left in between.

This clonotype was seen only a few times. V usage is TRBV4-2 and J usage is TRBJ1-6; tentative D call: TRBD1 (5 bases). Per germline, CDR1 LGHNA and CDR2 YNFKEQ. This CDR3 has 16 amino acids. V was trimmed by 0 bases and J by 8 bases, leaving 14 bases between them. CDR3 residues: CASSQDGKGVDSPLHF. DNA of the CDR3: TGTGCCAGCAGCCAAGATGGGAAAGGGGTAGATTCACCCCTCCACTTT.

The rearrangement links TRBV21-1 to TRBJ1-2; TRBD1 is taken as the D call from the table, unchecked against the DNA. TRBV21-1 is marked as a pseudogene. The CDR3 is 17 amino acids. The CDR3 spells CASPRGQGTPPRYGYTF. The CDR3 DNA reads TGTGCCAGCCCCCGGGGACAGGGGACCCCCCCTAGGTATGGCTACACCTTC.

This chain connects TRBV6-1 to TRBJ1-1, with D possibly matching TRBD1 (5 bases). V was pared by 8 bases and J by 1 base, with 14 bases between. The CDR3 covers 14 residues. Germline assignment: CDR1 MNHNS and CDR2 SASEGT. The CDR3 nucleotides are TGTGCCAGCGGACCCGGGACGGCGAACACTGAAGCTTTCTTT. Amino acid sequence: CASGPGTANTEAFF.

This clonotype was detected a few times. The gene calls are TRBV9 and TRBJ2-7, with D possibly TRBD2 on 6 matching bases. This CDR3 has 14 amino acids. The germline CDR1 and CDR2 sequences are SGDLS and YYNGEE. V shed 3 bases and J shed 0 bases, with 10 bases lying between them. This chain's CDR3 is CASSGTTSSYEQYF. DNA of the CDR3: TGTGCCAGCAGCGGGACTACGAGCTCCTACGAGCAGTACTTC.

This clonotype was counted only a few times. CDR3 in amino acids: CSVGLTSGSWNEQFF. As DNA, the CDR3 is TGCAGCGTTGGCTTGACTAGCGGGAGCTGGAATGAGCAGTTCTTC. This sequence joins TRBV29-1 and TRBJ2-1, with 12 bases identical to TRBD2. Germline V gene data show CDR1 as SQVTM and CDR2 as ANQGSEA. V trimming: 4 bases; J trimming: 7 bases; junction bases outside the gene matches: 8. CDR3 size: 15 residues.

This clonotype was seen at least ten times. The genes are TRBV4-2 and TRBJ2-5; D is unresolved. Germline values: CDR1 LGHNA, CDR2 YNFKEQ. Trimming removed 3 bases at V and 3 bases at J, with 11 bases between. This CDR3 is 14 amino acids long. CDR3 region: CASSQMNNEETQYF. CDR3 sequence (DNA): TGTGCCAGCAGCCAGATGAACAATGAAGAGACCCAGTACTTC.

The chain employs TRBV10-2 and TRBJ2-5; 7 bases are shared with TRBD2. The CDR3 consists of 14 residues. V lost 10 bases to trimming and J lost 0 bases; unmatched junction nucleotides: 8. The germline CDR1 and CDR2 sequences are WSHSY and SAAADI. The CDR3 here is CAIRGDGYQETQYF. The CDR3 DNA is TGCGCCATCCGGGGGGACGGCTACCAAGAGACCCAGTACTTC.

This chain uses TRBV20-1 with TRBJ2-7; tentative D call: TRBD1 (5 bases). The J call may not be correct, given that the DNA end is closer to TRBJ2-1. CDR1 DFQATT and CDR2 SNEGSKA come from the germline V gene (reference sequence). The CDR3 spans 14 residues. The CDR3 DNA follows: TGCAGTGCTAGTCCGACGGACACCCACAATGAGCAGTTCTTC. It translates to CSASPTDTHNEQFF.

This clonotype has only a few counts. The CDR3 region has the DNA TGTGCCAGCAGTTACAAAAATCAGCCCCAGCATTTT. This sequence encodes CASSYKNQPQHF. The chain has TRBV6-6 and TRBJ1-5, with D unresolved. The germline V gene has CDR1 MNHNY and CDR2 SVGAGI (reference sequence). There are 12 residues in the CDR3. The germline V and J ends were trimmed by 2 bases and 4 bases, with 3 bases remaining between them.

Here the CDR3 DNA reads TGTGCCACCAGTGACCGGACTAGCGGGAGCAACTACAATGAGCAGTACTTC. Translating gives CATSDRTSGSNYNEQYF. The V and J genes are TRBV24-1 and TRBJ2-1, with TRBD2 identical over 13 bases. With the DNA end fitting TRBJ2-7 better, the J assignment may be wrong. The CDR3 length is 17 residues. Germline CDR1 KGHDR, CDR2 SFDVKD.

This clonotype was detected a few times. The V gene is TRBV4-2, the J gene TRBJ2-7, with 7 bases aligning to TRBD2. CDR1 and CDR2 from the germline V gene are LGHNA and YNFKEQ. The CDR3 extends over 13 amino acids. Trimming removed 3 bases from V and 9 bases from J; junction bases left unmatched: 8. CDR3 DNA sequence: TGTGCCAGCAGCCACCCCGGACTAGTTGCGCAGTACTTC. Residues: CASSHPGLVAQYF.

The CDR3 here is CASSQEVPGGYGYTF. In DNA, the CDR3 is TGCGCCAGCAGCCAAGAGGTGCCAGGGGGCTATGGCTACACCTTC. The rearrangement joins TRBV4-1 to TRBJ1-2; TRBD1 agrees at 7 bases. This CDR3 has 15 residues. V shed 0 bases, J shed 4 bases, and the junction held 5 bases outside the gene matches. Germline CDR1 is MGHRA and CDR2 is YSYEKL.